These T cell receptor beta chains were read from a single sample in a study of blood T cells in healthy people across ages. TCRdb independently ran MiXCR on the 5' RACE reads; one entry per CDR3 protein. The table includes 1.2 million to 1.5 million distinct CDR3 sequences, roughly 40% detected once. The sequenced sample consisted of blood. These receptors all come from a young woman in good health. CDR3s leave out the opening cysteine and the closing phenylalanine or tryptophan. Part of the rows lack a size; the others show once, few, many or a class for expanded clones.

>TRBJ1-1|TRBV7-8|NA
ASSLTQGTVNTEAF
>TRBJ1-5|TRBV18|NA
ASSEQIISGKEGPQH
>TRBJ1-5|TRBV28|NA
ASSSQGWQPQH
>NA|TRBV5-1|NA
ASSSDLMGSSYNEQY
>TRBJ1-2|TRBV12-3/TRBV12-4|NA
ASSSTRAKTGYT
>TRBJ2-1|TRBV7-9|few
ASTTSGGPYNEQF
>TRBJ2-1|TRBV30|NA
MGGWDNEQF
>TRBJ1-2|TRBV7-9|NA
TSSLGDRANYGYT
>TRBJ2-3|TRBV4-1|NA
ASSPMTSGAGPGRGTDTQY
>TRBJ1-2|TRBV3-1|many
ASSQDRNGYT
>TRBJ1-5|TRBV6-6|NA
ASRGGGGQPQH
>NA|TRBV7-9|once
ASSVASGGESYNEQY
>NA|TRBV20-1|NA
RAGTGGIEQY
>TRBJ1-1|TRBV7-9|NA
ASSLAGPDTF
>TRBJ2-5|TRBV13|few
ASSLGTETQY
>TRBJ2-1|TRBV20-1|once
SASDSKTAYEQF
>TRBJ2-1|TRBV2|NA
ASSEFRDRGNEQF
>TRBJ2-3|TRBV12-3/TRBV12-4|once
AGQQGGTDTQY
>TRBJ2-1|TRBV9|few
ASSVGGGGAVNEQF
>TRBJ2-1|TRBV7-9|NA
ASSPGLVSSDEQF
>TRBJ2-5|TRBV9|NA
ASSVAGTDQETQY
>TRBJ2-1|TRBV14|NA
ASSTSGRRSEQF
>TRBJ1-1|TRBV10-2|NA
ASSESLEGNTEAF
>TRBJ2-7|TRBV28|NA
ASSVTLGAYEQY
>TRBJ1-4|TRBV7-2|NA
ASSLKGSGTEKLF
>TRBJ2-3|TRBV6-1|few
ASMWDTQY
>TRBJ2-6|TRBV6-5|NA
ASSQPGANVLT
>TRBJ2-1|TRBV19|NA
ASRPRDRGSYNEQF
>TRBJ2-5|TRBV2|NA
ASRSGVSAGQETQY
>TRBJ1-1|TRBV7-2|NA
ASSLIGRVNTEAF
>TRBJ2-7|TRBV6-6|few
ASSPSTESPEQY
>TRBJ1-1|TRBV20-1|NA
SAAQGNYPEAF
>TRBJ1-1|TRBV10-3|NA
AISTLKDRGEAF
>TRBJ1-4|TRBV12-3/TRBV12-4|few
ASSLGTPNEKLF
>TRBJ2-3|TRBV7-9|NA
ASSFSSMQVTGDTQY
>TRBJ2-3|TRBV6-5|few
ASRTGHLSTDTQY
>TRBJ2-3|TRBV18|few
ASSPGTTRDTQY
>TRBJ1-1|TRBV6-6|NA
ASIGGDRGWGTEAF
>TRBJ2-3|TRBV7-9|NA
ASKTSGNTDTQY
>TRBJ2-7|TRBV2|NA
ASTTAYRVSYEQY
>TRBJ2-1|TRBV20-1|NA
SARDLLAGEGNEQF
>TRBJ1-4|TRBV12-5|NA
ASGLGTGGSTNEKLF
>TRBJ2-7|TRBV6-5|NA
ASSWTPMSYEQY
>TRBJ2-1|TRBV7-9|NA
AGDFSEDEQF
>NA|TRBV5-6|NA
ASSNRLASFYEQY
>TRBJ1-6|TRBV2|NA
ASRVSTAPLH
>TRBJ2-7|TRBV6-2/TRBV6-3|NA
ASSRGSDEQY
>TRBJ2-7|TRBV6-2/TRBV6-3|once
ASSTLAGGPGNSYEQY
>TRBJ1-4|TRBV3-1|NA
ASSQAGQGLF
>TRBJ1-4|TRBV5-1|many
ASSPGQGNEKLF